The 28 T cell receptor beta chains below all came from one sample that was sequenced in a study of shared clonotypes between healthy human individuals. TCRdb's copy holds only in-frame clones and misses some; the assay was immunoSEQ multiplex PCR. Among 2 million to 2.5 million clones listed, roughly 95% were seen once. Material: naive CD4+ T cells sorted from blood. Indicated subset: CD45RA+ positively selected. These receptors came from a man in his late teens or twenties in good health.

The chain uses TRBV25-1 and TRBJ2-6; D is perhaps TRBD1 (5 bases). Trimming removed 11 bases from V and 4 bases from J, with 12 bases in between. Per germline, CDR1 MGHDK and CDR2 SYGVNS. The CDR3 spans 13 residues. CDR3 DNA: TGTGCCTGTGGCGACAGCGGGGCCAACGTCCTGACTTTC. Its translation is CACGDSGANVLTF.

The chain carries TRBV4-1 and TRBJ2-2, with D possibly being TRBD1 or TRBD2 (5 bases each). The germline CDR1 and CDR2 sequences are MGHRA and YSYEKL. The CDR3 contains 17 residues. Deletions cut 1 base from V and 2 bases from J, with 14 bases between. CDR3 nucleotide sequence: TGCGCCAGCAGCCAAGGACACCGGGACGCCAACACCGGGGAGCTGTTTTTT. Amino acid sequence: CASSQGHRDANTGELFF.

V usage is TRBV19 and J usage is TRBJ2-7; 7 positions agree with TRBD1. This CDR3 region has 15 residues. Germline CDR1 and CDR2: LNHDA and SQIVND (reference sequence). Trimming removed 4 bases from V and 2 bases from J; junction bases left unmatched: 8. CDR3: CASSRSGTAPYEQYF. CDR3 DNA sequence: TGTGCCAGTAGTAGATCCGGGACAGCGCCCTACGAGCAGTACTTC.

This chain uses TRBV6-4 with TRBJ1-2; a possible D gene is TRBD1 (6 bases). With 6 bases removed from V and 0 bases from J, the gap between germline ends came to 20 bases. The CDR3 runs 17 residues. CDR1 MRHNA and CDR2 SNTAGT come from the germline V gene. CDR3 loop: CASSPGGRGIANYGYTF. The CDR3 nucleotides read TGTGCCAGCAGCCCCGGCGGCAGGGGAATAGCTAACTATGGCTACACCTTC.

The V call is TRBV27, the J call TRBJ2-4; 11 nucleotides match TRBD1. The CDR3 runs 16 residues. Germline CDR1 and CDR2: MNHEY and SMNVEV (reference sequence). V shed 2 bases, J shed 7 bases, and the junction held 7 bases outside the gene matches. The CDR3 DNA follows: TGTGCCAGCAGTTTAAGGGTGGGGACAGGGGGTAACATTCAGTACTTC. Protein sequence: CASSLRVGTGGNIQYF.

V usage is TRBV7-2 and J usage is TRBJ1-2; D possibly corresponds to TRBD1 (6 bases). CDR3 length: 13 amino acids. CDR1 SGHTA and CDR2 FQGNSA come from the germline V gene. Trimming stripped 5 bases from V and 5 bases from J, with 12 bases between. CDR3 nucleotides: TGTGCCAGCAGCCCGACAGGACCTTATGGCTACACCTTC. Protein product: CASSPTGPYGYTF.

The sample holds one count of this clone. V is TRBV19 and J is TRBJ1-2; D remains ambiguous. Trimming shortened V by 3 bases and J by 1 base, and 12 bases separated the two germline ends. Germline lookup yields CDR1 LNHDA and CDR2 SQIVND (reference sequence). This CDR3 has 15 residues. As DNA, the CDR3 is TGTGCCAGTAGTATCCCCACCCCTGGTAACTATGGCTACACCTTC. Amino acids: CASSIPTPGNYGYTF.

The chain uses TRBV4-1 and TRBJ1-4; D is uncertain. Germline CDR1 is MGHRA and CDR2 is YSYEKL. The V end was cut by 3 bases, the J end by 10 bases, with 12 bases between. The CDR3 spans 13 residues. This CDR3 is CASSHPGSGKLFF. The CDR3 bases are TGCGCCAGCAGCCACCCCGGGTCGGGAAAACTGTTTTTT.

A word on this clone: This sample includes further DNA sequences coding for the same CDR3. The chain links TRBV7-2 to TRBJ2-7; D possibly corresponds to TRBD1 (6 bases). Trimming took off 0 bases at V and 1 base at J, with 10 bases between the two ends. This CDR3 comprises 15 residues. Germline loops: CDR1 SGHTA, CDR2 FQGNSA. This CDR3 reads CASSLAGAGSYEQYF. Written as DNA, the CDR3 is TGTGCCAGCAGCTTAGCGGGGGCAGGGTCCTACGAGCAGTACTTC. Combining the CDR3 with reference TRBV7-2 and TRBJ2-7 gives the whole variable domain GAGVSQSPSNKVTEKGKDVELRCDPISGHTALYWYRQSLGQGLEFLIYFQGNSAPDKSGLPSDRFSAERTGGSVSTLTIQRTQQEDSAVYLCASSLAGAGSYEQYFGPGTRLTVT.

The chain carries TRBV30 and TRBJ2-5; 9 nucleotides line up with TRBD1. The CDR3 is 13 amino acids. The junction had 7 bases not matched to a gene; V was cut back by 6 bases and J by 5 bases. In germline, CDR1 is GTSNPN, CDR2 SVGIG (reference sequence). The CDR3 sequence is CACRSGQGETQYF. The CDR3, as DNA: TGTGCCTGTCGCTCTGGACAGGGGGAGACCCAGTACTTC.

The rearrangement uses TRBV5-1 and TRBJ1-6, with D uncertain. With 6 bases removed from V and 9 bases from J, the gap between germline ends came to 16 bases. Germline lookup yields CDR1 SGHRS and CDR2 YFSETQ. The CDR3 extends over 14 amino acids. The CDR3 coding sequence is TGCGCCAGCACCCCGCAGGATGGTGCTTCACCCCTCCACTTT. The encoded protein is CASTPQDGASPLHF.

The chain links TRBV30 to TRBJ1-1; TRBD1 matches 7 bases. Germline assignment: CDR1 GTSNPN and CDR2 SVGIG (reference sequence). V trimming: 1 base; J trimming: 4 bases; junction bases outside the gene matches: 3. This CDR3 is built from 13 residues. Written as DNA, the CDR3 is TGTGCCTGGAGTGCGCGGGACAGCACTGAAGCTTTCTTT. The encoded protein is CAWSARDSTEAFF.

The chain links TRBV6-1 to TRBJ1-2, with D unresolved. Trimming removed 2 bases at V and 4 bases at J, with 11 bases between. The CDR3 is 14 residues long. Germline CDR1 and CDR2: MNHNS and SASEGT. This chain's CDR3 is CASSERRNLYGYTF. Written as DNA, the CDR3 is TGTGCCAGCAGTGAAAGACGGAACCTCTATGGCTACACCTTC.

This chain connects TRBV7-9 to TRBJ1-5; D not certain. V was cut by 1 base and J by 2 bases, with 9 bases left in between. This CDR3 is 15 amino acids long. Germline CDR1 reads SEHNR; CDR2 reads FQNEAQ (reference sequence). CDR3 residues: CASSLDGTRNQPQHF. The DNA for the CDR3 is TGTGCCAGCAGCTTAGACGGCACCCGCAATCAGCCCCAGCATTTT.

Notes on this clone: One end of the junction does not line up with germline, which may come from a read error. The V call is TRBV6-6, the J call TRBJ1-2, with D maybe TRBD1 (5 bases). This CDR3 is 10 amino acids long. CDR1 is MNHNY and CDR2 is SVGAGI in the germline V gene (reference sequence). The CDR3 sequence: CASSEEDTSF. In DNA form, the CDR3 reads TGTGCCAGCAGTGAGGAGGACACGTCCTTC.

The V call is TRBV5-4, the J call TRBJ1-4, with 7 bases aligning to TRBD1. CDR3 length equals 14 residues. Germline-derived CDR1 and CDR2 are SGHNT and YYREEE (reference sequence). With V trimmed by 3 bases and J by 6 bases, 5 bases remained unmatched. CDR3 amino acids: CASSSDRADEKLFF. The CDR3 DNA follows: TGTGCCAGCAGCTCCGACAGGGCCGATGAAAAACTGTTTTTT.

A remark on this clone: Germline and junction disagree at one end, which may indicate a read error. The gene calls are TRBV5-4 and TRBJ1-2; D uncertain. Germline loops: CDR1 SGHNT, CDR2 YYREEE (reference sequence). The CDR3 covers 12 residues. CDR3 residues: CASSPLGGDYFF. In DNA, the CDR3 is TGTGCCAGCAGCCCTTTAGGCGGGGATTATTTCTTC.

The chain uses TRBV6-1 and TRBJ2-3, with D unresolved. V was clipped by 1 base and J by 5 bases, with 10 bases between them. Germline CDR1 and CDR2: MNHNS and SASEGT. This CDR3 spans 14 amino acids. The DNA for the CDR3 is TGTGCCAGCAGTGAAGGGCCCCACGGAGATACGCAGTATTTT. Its translation is CASSEGPHGDTQYF.

This clone has a handful of counts. The V and J genes are TRBV10-3 and TRBJ1-2, with 9 positions matching TRBD1. Looked up from germline, CDR1 is ENHRY and CDR2 is SYGVKD. The V gene end was trimmed by 5 bases and the J gene end by 7 bases; junction bases not matched to a gene: 5. The CDR3 has 13 residues. This CDR3 reads CAISPGTGTGYTF. The CDR3 DNA reads TGTGCCATCAGTCCCGGGACAGGGACTGGCTACACCTTC.

The rearrangement joins TRBV9 to TRBJ1-2, with D unclear. The CDR3 is 13 amino acids. Germline V gene sequence: CDR1 SGDLS, CDR2 YYNGEE. Trimming took 5 bases from V and 2 from J, leaving 10 bases between them. The DNA for the CDR3 is TGTGCCAGCAGAGACGACGGAAACTATGGCTACACCTTC. Translating gives CASRDDGNYGYTF.

The chain is built from TRBV19 and TRBJ1-4, with TRBD1 identical over 9 bases. Germline-derived CDR1 and CDR2 are LNHDA and SQIVND (reference sequence). The ends lost 5 bases at V and 7 bases at J; junction bases unmatched: 8. The CDR3 consists of 15 residues. The CDR3 is CASSALTGGAEKLFF. The CDR3 nucleotides read TGTGCCAGTAGTGCCCTGACAGGGGGAGCTGAAAAACTGTTTTTT.

The CDR3 loop reads CASSLREGAVYEQYF. As DNA, the CDR3 is TGTGCCAGCAGCCTCCGGGAAGGGGCGGTTTACGAGCAGTACTTC. V gene TRBV7-9 combines with J gene TRBJ2-7; D possibly matches TRBD1 or TRBD2 (5 bases each). Germline V gene sequence: CDR1 SEHNR, CDR2 FQNEAQ (reference sequence). CDR3 length equals 15 residues. V shed 5 bases and J shed 4 bases, with 18 bases lying between them.

The J gene is TRBJ1-3, the V gene TRBV2; D gene unclear. CDR3 length: 17 residues. Germline loops: CDR1 SNHLY, CDR2 FYNNEI. V lost 0 bases and J lost 0, with 12 bases in between. The CDR3 reads CASSEARQLRSGNTIYF. CDR3 in DNA: TGTGCCAGCAGTGAAGCACGGCAGCTTCGCTCTGGAAACACCATATATTTT.

V gene TRBV7-6 combines with J gene TRBJ2-2; tentatively, D is TRBD1 (6 bases). The ends were cut back, 0 bases at V and 1 base at J, with 6 bases in the middle. This CDR3 spans 15 amino acids. Germline V gives CDR1 SGHVS, CDR2 FNYEAQ. This chain's CDR3 is CASSLATGNTGELFF. CDR3 coding DNA: TGTGCCAGCAGCTTAGCGACAGGGAACACCGGGGAGCTGTTTTTT.

The chain carries TRBV27 and TRBJ2-7, with 10 nucleotides matching TRBD1. The CDR3 runs to 14 residues. J was trimmed by 3 bases and V by 5 bases; bases with no gene match: 4. The germline gives CDR1 MNHEY, CDR2 SMNVEV (reference sequence). CDR3 coding DNA: TGTGCCAGCAGTCCTTGGACAGGGGGCTACGAGCAGTACTTC. This gives the protein CASSPWTGGYEQYF.

The chain couples TRBV7-2 to TRBJ2-2, with a possible D match to TRBD2 (6 bases). This CDR3 has 16 residues. Trimming took 5 bases from V and 1 from J, leaving 14 bases between them. CDR1 SGHTA and CDR2 FQGNSA come from the germline V gene. The CDR3 DNA reads as TGTGCCAGCAGCGCTAGACTAGGTCTGAACACCGGGGAGCTGTTTTTT. This codes for CASSARLGLNTGELFF.

The chain recombines TRBV27 with TRBJ1-3, with D perhaps matching TRBD1 (6 bases). The CDR3 is made up of 19 amino acids. From germline, CDR1 is MNHEY and CDR2 SMNVEV (reference sequence). V lost 1 base and J lost 1, with 20 bases in between. CDR3 sequence: CASSLYGGLQGESGNTIYF. The CDR3 DNA reads TGTGCCAGCAGTTTATATGGAGGATTACAGGGCGAATCTGGAAACACCATATATTTT.

This clone was counted a single time. The V gene is TRBV30, the J gene TRBJ2-5; 8 nucleotides line up with TRBD2. Germline values: CDR1 GTSNPN, CDR2 SVGIG (reference sequence). The CDR3 length is 12 residues. After removal of 7 bases from V and 5 bases from J, the junction contained 6 bases not matched to a gene. The CDR3 DNA is TGTGCCTTATCGGGGGGGTTCGAGACCCAGTACTTC. Encoded protein: CALSGGFETQYF.